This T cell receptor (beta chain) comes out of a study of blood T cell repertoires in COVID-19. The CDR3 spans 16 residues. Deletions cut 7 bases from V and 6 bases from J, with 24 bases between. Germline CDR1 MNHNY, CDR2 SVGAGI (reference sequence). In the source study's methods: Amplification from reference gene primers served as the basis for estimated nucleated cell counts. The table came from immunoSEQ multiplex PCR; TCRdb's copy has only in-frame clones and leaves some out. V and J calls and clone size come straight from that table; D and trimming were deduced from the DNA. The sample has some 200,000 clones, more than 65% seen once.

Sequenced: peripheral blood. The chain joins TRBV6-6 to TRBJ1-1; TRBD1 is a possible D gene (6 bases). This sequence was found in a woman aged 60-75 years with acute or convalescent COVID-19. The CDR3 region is CASTPSPTQGFPEAFF. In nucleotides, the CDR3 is TGTGCCAGCACTCCATCCCCAACACAGGGATTCCCTGAAGCTTTCTTT.